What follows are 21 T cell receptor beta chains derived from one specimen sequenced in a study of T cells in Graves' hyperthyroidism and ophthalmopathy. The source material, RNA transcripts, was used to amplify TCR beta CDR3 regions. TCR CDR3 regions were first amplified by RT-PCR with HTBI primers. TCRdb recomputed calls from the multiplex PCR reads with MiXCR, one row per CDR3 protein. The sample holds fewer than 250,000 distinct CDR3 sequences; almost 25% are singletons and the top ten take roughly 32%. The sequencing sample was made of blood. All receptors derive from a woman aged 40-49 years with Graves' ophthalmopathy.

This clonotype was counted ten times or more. The CDR3 nucleotides read TGTGCCAGCGATTACGGGACAGCCTATGGCTACACCTTC. The encoded protein is CASDYGTAYGYTF. The chain uses TRBV19 and TRBJ1-2, with 7 bases aligning to TRBD1. Germline-derived CDR1 and CDR2 are LNHDA and SQIVND (reference sequence). This CDR3 contains 13 residues. The J segment lost 4 bases and the V segment lost 9 bases, leaving 8 bases of the junction unmatched. Supplemented by reference TRBV19 and TRBJ1-2, the full variable domain reads DGGITQSPKYLFRKEGQNVTLSCEQNLNHDAMYWYRQDPGQGLRLIYYSQIVNDFQKGDIAEGYSVSREKKESFPLTVTSAQKNPTAFYLCASDYGTAYGYTFGSGTRLTVV.

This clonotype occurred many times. CDR3 coding DNA: TGTGCCAGCAGTTACCCGGACAGGAAGCCCCAGCATTTT. Protein: CASSYPDRKPQHF. The chain is built from TRBV6-5 and TRBJ1-5; TRBD1 matches at 7 bases. Germline-derived CDR1 and CDR2 are MNHEY and SVGAGI. CDR3 length: 13 amino acids. V lost 2 bases to trimming and J lost 8 bases; unmatched junction nucleotides: 3.

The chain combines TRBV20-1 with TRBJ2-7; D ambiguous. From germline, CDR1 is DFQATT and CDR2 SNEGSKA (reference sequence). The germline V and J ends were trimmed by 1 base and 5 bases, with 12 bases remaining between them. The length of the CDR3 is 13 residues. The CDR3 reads CSARGWDEDEQYF. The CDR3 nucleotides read TGCAGTGCTAGAGGGTGGGATGAGGACGAGCAGTACTTC.

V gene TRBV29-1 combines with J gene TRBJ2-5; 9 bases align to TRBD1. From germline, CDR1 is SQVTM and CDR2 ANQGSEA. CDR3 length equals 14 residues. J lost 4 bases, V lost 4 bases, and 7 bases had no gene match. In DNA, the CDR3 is TGCAGCGTTGCCCTCGGGACAGGGACAGAGACCCAGTACTTC. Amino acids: CSVALGTGTETQYF.

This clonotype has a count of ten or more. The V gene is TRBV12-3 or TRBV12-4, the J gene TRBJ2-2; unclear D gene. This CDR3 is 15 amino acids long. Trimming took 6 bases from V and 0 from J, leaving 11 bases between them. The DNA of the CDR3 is TGTGCCAGCAGGCCCCCAAACGCGAACACCGGGGAGCTGTTTTTT. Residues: CASRPPNANTGELFF.

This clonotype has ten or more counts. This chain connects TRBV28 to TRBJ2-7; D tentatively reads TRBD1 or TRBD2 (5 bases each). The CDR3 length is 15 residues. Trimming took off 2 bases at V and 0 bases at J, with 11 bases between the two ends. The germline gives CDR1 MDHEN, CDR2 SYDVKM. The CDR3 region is CASSLHGALSYEQYF. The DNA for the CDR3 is TGTGCCAGCAGTTTACACGGGGCTCTCTCCTACGAGCAGTACTTC.

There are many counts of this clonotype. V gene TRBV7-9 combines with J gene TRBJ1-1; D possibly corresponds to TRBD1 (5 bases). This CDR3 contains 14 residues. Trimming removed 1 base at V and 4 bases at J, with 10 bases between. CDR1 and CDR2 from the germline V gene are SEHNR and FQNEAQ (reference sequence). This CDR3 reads CASSLEGSSTEAFF. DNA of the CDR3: TGTGCCAGCAGCTTAGAGGGGTCGAGCACTGAAGCTTTCTTT.

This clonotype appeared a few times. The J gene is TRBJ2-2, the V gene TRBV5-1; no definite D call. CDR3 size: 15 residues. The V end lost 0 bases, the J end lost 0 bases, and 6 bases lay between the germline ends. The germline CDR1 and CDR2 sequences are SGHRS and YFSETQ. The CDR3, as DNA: TGCGCCAGCAGCTTGGAAGGGCCGAACACCGGGGAGCTGTTTTTT. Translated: CASSLEGPNTGELFF.

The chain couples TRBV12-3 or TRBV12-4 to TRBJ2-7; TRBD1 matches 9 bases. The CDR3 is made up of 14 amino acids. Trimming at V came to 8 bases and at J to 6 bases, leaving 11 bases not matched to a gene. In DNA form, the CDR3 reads TGTGCCAGCGGGAGGACAGGGGTTGGCGGCGAGCAGTACTTC. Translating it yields CASGRTGVGGEQYF.

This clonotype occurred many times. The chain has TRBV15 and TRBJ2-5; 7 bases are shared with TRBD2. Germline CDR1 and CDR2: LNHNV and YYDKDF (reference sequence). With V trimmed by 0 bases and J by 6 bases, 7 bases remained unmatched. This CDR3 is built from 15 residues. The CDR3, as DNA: TGTGCCACCAGCAGAGATTCATCGGGGGGAAAGACCCAGTACTTC. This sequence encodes CATSRDSSGGKTQYF. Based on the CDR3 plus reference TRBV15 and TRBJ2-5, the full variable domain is DAMVIQNPRYQVTQFGKPVTLSCSQTLNHNVMYWYQQKSSQAPKLLFHYYDKDFNNEADTPDNFQSRRPNTSFCFLDIRSPGLGDTAMYLCATSRDSSGGKTQYFGPGTRLLVL.

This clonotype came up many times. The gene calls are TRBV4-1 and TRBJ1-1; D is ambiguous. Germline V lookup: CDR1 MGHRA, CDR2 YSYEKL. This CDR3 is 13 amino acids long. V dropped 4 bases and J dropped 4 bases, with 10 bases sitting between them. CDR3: CASSRTIFTEAFF. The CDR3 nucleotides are TGCGCCAGCAGCCGTACAATTTTCACTGAAGCTTTCTTT.

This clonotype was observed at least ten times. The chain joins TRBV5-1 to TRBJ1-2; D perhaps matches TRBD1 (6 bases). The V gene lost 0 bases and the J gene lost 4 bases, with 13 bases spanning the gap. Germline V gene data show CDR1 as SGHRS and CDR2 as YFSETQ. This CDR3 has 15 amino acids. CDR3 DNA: TGCGCCAGCAGCTTGGGGACAGCGCACGGCTATGGCTACACCTTC. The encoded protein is CASSLGTAHGYGYTF.

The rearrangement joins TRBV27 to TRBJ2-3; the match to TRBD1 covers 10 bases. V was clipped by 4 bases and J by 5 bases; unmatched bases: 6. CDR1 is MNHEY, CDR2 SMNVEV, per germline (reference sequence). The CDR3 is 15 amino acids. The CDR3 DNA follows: TGTGCCAGCAGTTATCGACAGGGGGCAGGAGATACGCAGTATTTT. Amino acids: CASSYRQGAGDTQYF.

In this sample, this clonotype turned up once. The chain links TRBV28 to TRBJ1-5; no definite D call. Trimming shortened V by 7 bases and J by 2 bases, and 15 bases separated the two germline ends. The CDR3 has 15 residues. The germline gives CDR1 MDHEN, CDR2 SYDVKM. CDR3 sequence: CASTLRVIGNQPQHF. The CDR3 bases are TGTGCCAGCACCCTACGGGTGATCGGCAATCAGCCCCAGCATTTT.

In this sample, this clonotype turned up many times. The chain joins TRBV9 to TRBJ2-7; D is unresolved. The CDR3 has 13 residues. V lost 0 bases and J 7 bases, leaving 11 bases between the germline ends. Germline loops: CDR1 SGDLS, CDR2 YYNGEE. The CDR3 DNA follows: TGTGCCAGCAGCGTAGCCACGGTTGGGGAGCAGTACTTC. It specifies CASSVATVGEQYF. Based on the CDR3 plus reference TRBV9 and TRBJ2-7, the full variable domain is DSGVTQTPKHLITATGQRVTLRCSPRSGDLSVYWYQQSLDQGLQFLIQYYNGEERAKGNILERFSAQQFPDLHSELNLSSLELGDSALYFCASSVATVGEQYFGPGTRLTVT.

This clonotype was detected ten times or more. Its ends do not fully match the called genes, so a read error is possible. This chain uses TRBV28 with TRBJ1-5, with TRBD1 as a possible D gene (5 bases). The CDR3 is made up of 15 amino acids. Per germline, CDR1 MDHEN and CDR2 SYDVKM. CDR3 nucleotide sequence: TGTACCAGCAGTTTGCCCGGGGGGACTAATCAGCCCCAGCATTTT. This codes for CTSSLPGGTNQPQHF.

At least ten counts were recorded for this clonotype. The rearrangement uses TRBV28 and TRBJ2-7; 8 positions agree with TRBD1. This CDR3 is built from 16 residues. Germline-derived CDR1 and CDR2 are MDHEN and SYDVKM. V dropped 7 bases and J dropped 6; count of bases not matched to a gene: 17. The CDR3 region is CASITSAGTGRGEQYF. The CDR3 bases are TGTGCCAGCATTACCTCCGCGGGGACAGGCCGGGGCGAGCAGTACTTC.

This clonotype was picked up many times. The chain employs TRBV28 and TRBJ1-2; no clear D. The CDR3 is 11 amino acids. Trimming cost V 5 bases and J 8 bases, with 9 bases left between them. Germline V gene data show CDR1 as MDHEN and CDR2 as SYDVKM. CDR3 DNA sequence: TGTGCCAGCAGTCCTCAAATCGGCTACACCTTC. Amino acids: CASSPQIGYTF.

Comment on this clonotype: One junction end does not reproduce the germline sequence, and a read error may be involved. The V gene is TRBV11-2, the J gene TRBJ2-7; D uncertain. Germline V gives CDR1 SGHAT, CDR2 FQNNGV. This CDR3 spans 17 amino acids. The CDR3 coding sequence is TGTGCCAGCAGCCTAGACCCCGGGCGCCAAAGTCGTGGCGAGCAGTACTTC. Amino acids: CASSLDPGRQSRGEQYF.

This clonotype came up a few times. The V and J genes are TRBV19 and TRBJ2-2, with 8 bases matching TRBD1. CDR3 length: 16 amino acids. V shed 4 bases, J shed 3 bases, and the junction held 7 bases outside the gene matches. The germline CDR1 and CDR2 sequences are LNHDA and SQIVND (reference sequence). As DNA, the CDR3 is TGTGCCAGTAGTAGCGGACAGGGATGGGACACCGGGGAGCTGTTTTTT. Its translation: CASSSGQGWDTGELFF.

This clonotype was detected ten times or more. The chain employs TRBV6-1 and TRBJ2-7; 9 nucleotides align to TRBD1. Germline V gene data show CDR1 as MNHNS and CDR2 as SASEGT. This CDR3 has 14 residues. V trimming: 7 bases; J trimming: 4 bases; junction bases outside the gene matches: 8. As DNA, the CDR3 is TGTGCCAGCACCCCGGGACAGGGCAGTTACGAGCAGTACTTC. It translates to CASTPGQGSYEQYF.